Presented here are 27 T cell receptor beta chains from one specimen sequenced in a study of cytomegalovirus exposure and HLA in healthy donors (TCRdb year 2017). To prepare the library, the immunoSEQ multiplex PCR assay was applied. A mixture of 60 forward primers for TCR Vbeta segments and 13 reverse primers for TCR Jbeta segments was used in the multiplex PCR. TCRdb retrieved this table from immuneACCESS and kept in-frame rearrangements only. Not all clones are present; in checked studies, unresolved V genes account for under half, and no reason is known for the remainder. In all, the sample holds some 150,000 clones, and about 71% of those were seen once. The ten most abundant clones make up 2.8% of the sample. Sequences were obtained from PBMCs. All receptors come from a woman aged 30 to 39 in good health and CMV-seronegative.

The chain has TRBV20-1 and TRBJ2-1; D unclear. CDR1 and CDR2 (germline): DFQATT, SNEGSKA (reference sequence). V lost 0 bases, J lost 10 bases, and 7 bases lay in between. The length of the CDR3 is 11 residues. The CDR3 reads CSARDIQEQFF. The CDR3 DNA sequence: TGCAGTGCTAGAGATATCCAGGAGCAGTTCTTC.

The V call is TRBV4-1, the J call TRBJ1-1; D gene uncertain. Trimming removed 0 bases at V and 13 bases at J, with 9 bases between. This CDR3 spans 11 amino acids. The germline CDR1 and CDR2 sequences are MGHRA and YSYEKL. Written as DNA, the CDR3 is TGCGCCAGCAGCCAAGAGAGGAGGCTTTTCTTT. Translation: CASSQERRLFF.

V is TRBV6-1 and J is TRBJ1-1, with TRBD1 as a possible D gene (5 bases). The germline CDR1 and CDR2 sequences are MNHNS and SASEGT. The CDR3 contains 14 residues. V gave up 1 base and J gave up 5 bases, with 11 bases separating them. CDR3 sequence: CASSEGQRRTEAFF. CDR3 DNA sequence: TGTGCCAGCAGTGAAGGACAGAGGAGAACTGAAGCTTTCTTT.

This clone was counted a few times. The gene calls are TRBV28 and TRBJ1-2; no firm D call. Germline-derived CDR1 and CDR2 are MDHEN and SYDVKM. V was clipped by 5 bases and J by 5 bases, with 18 bases between them. There are 15 residues in the CDR3. The CDR3 region has the DNA TGTGCCAGCAGTACATTTGGGGAGCTGGGTTATGGCTACACCTTC. It codes for CASSTFGELGYGYTF.

Only one count was recorded for this clone. The chain is built from TRBV4-3 and TRBJ2-1, with 13 bases that match TRBD2. Germline CDR1 reads LGHNA; CDR2 reads YSLEER. Trimming cost V 4 bases and J 4 bases; bases outside gene matches: 10. The CDR3 runs to 18 residues. Here the CDR3 DNA reads TGCGCCAGCAGCCTACACCTTACGGGACTAGCGGGATACAATGAGCAGTTCTTC. As protein: CASSLHLTGLAGYNEQFF.

The chain uses TRBV9 and TRBJ2-7, with TRBD1 identical over 7 bases. CDR3 length equals 14 residues. Germline assignment: CDR1 SGDLS and CDR2 YYNGEE. V lost 3 bases and J lost 2; bases outside the gene matches: 5. CDR3 nucleotide sequence: TGTGCCAGCAGCGCGACAGGGACGACCTACGAGCAGTACTTC. As protein: CASSATGTTYEQYF.

The CDR3 nucleotides read TGCGCCAGCAGCCAAGAGGGACTAGCGGCCTACAATGAGCAGTTCTTC. Translation gives CASSQEGLAAYNEQFF. The chain uses TRBV4-3 and TRBJ2-1, with 11 bases lining up with TRBD2. Germline loops: CDR1 LGHNA, CDR2 YSLEER. V dropped 0 bases and J dropped 2; count of bases not matched to a gene: 0. This CDR3 spans 16 amino acids.

The chain uses TRBV5-8 and TRBJ2-2, with 8 bases matching TRBD2. V lost 5 bases, J lost 8 bases, and 8 bases stayed unmatched. The CDR3 has 14 residues. Germline V gene data show CDR1 as SGHTS and CDR2 as YDEGEE. For the CDR3, the DNA is TGTGCCAGCAGAGCCGGGAGGGCGTTTGGGGAGCTGTTTTTT. Translated, it gives CASRAGRAFGELFF.

The chain is built from TRBV29-1 and TRBJ1-2; no clear D gene. The germline CDR1 and CDR2 sequences are SQVTM and ANQGSEA. The CDR3 covers 16 residues. V was shortened by 4 bases and J by 4 bases, with 22 bases between the two germline ends. CDR3 residues: CSVASTTRSEFYGYTF. The CDR3 DNA reads as TGCAGCGTTGCGTCTACGACTAGGAGCGAATTCTATGGCTACACCTTC.

The rearrangement links TRBV5-4 to TRBJ2-7; 8 nucleotides agree with TRBD1. This CDR3 is built from 15 residues. The germline gives CDR1 SGHNT, CDR2 YYREEE (reference sequence). Losses at the gene ends were 2 bases for V and 3 bases for J; bases not matched to a gene: 7. CDR3 sequence (DNA): TGTGCCAGCAGCTTAGACCAGGGGGCTTTCTACGAGCAGTACTTC. It encodes CASSLDQGAFYEQYF. Complete variable domain (other parts from reference TRBV5-4 and TRBJ2-7): ETGVTQSPTHLIKTRGQQVTLRCSSQSGHNTVSWYQQALGQGPQFIFQYYREEENGRGNFPPRFSGLQFPNYSSELNVNALELDDSALYLCASSLDQGAFYEQYFGPGTRLTVT.

The rearrangement uses TRBV29-1 and TRBJ2-1, with 7 bases identical to TRBD2. CDR1 is SQVTM and CDR2 is ANQGSEA in the germline V gene. J was trimmed by 4 bases and V by 4 bases; bases with no gene match: 7. The length of the CDR3 is 14 residues. The CDR3 DNA sequence: TGCAGCGTTGGAGCGGGACTTACTTACAATGAGCAGTTCTTC. Translating gives CSVGAGLTYNEQFF.

This chain connects TRBV7-8 to TRBJ2-7; D is perhaps TRBD2 (6 bases). The V end was cut by 2 bases, the J end by 6 bases, with 17 bases between. The CDR3 runs 15 residues. Germline assignment: CDR1 SGHVS and CDR2 FQNEAQ. CDR3 in amino acids: CASSLRRVRPLEQYF. In DNA form, the CDR3 reads TGTGCCAGCAGCTTACGGAGGGTTCGCCCTCTCGAGCAGTACTTC.

The chain uses TRBV6-6 and TRBJ2-7; 9 bases are a match to TRBD1. CDR1 is MNHNY, CDR2 SVGAGI, per germline (reference sequence). The junction had 6 bases not matched to a gene; V was cut back by 6 bases and J by 3 bases. This CDR3 spans 14 amino acids. CDR3 amino acids: CASSHPTGGYEQYF. Written as DNA, the CDR3 is TGTGCCAGCAGCCACCCGACAGGGGGCTACGAGCAGTACTTC.

The chain links TRBV7-9 to TRBJ2-3; D is unclear. Per germline, CDR1 SEHNR and CDR2 FQNEAQ (reference sequence). CDR3 size: 14 residues. V was cut by 2 bases and J by 1 base, with 7 bases left in between. Here the CDR3 DNA reads TGTGCCAGCAGCTTACTTCGAGGCACAGATACGCAGTATTTT. It yields the protein CASSLLRGTDTQYF.

This clone has just a few counts. The chain carries TRBV29-1 and TRBJ1-1; 7 nucleotides agree with TRBD1. J lost 5 bases, V lost 4 bases, and 7 bases had no gene match. CDR3 length: 13 amino acids. Germline CDR1 reads SQVTM; CDR2 reads ANQGSEA. For the CDR3, the DNA is TGCAGCGTTGGGGGCCCAGGGGGAACTGAAGCTTTCTTT. It is translated as CSVGGPGGTEAFF.

The chain has TRBV6-5 and TRBJ1-2; D gene ambiguous. CDR1 is MNHEY, CDR2 SVGAGI, per germline. Trimming stripped 6 bases from V and 0 bases from J, with 11 bases between. There are 14 residues in the CDR3. The CDR3, as DNA: TGTGCCAGCAGACACAAACAATCTAACTATGGCTACACCTTC. Amino acid sequence: CASRHKQSNYGYTF.

The chain recombines TRBV5-1 with TRBJ2-7; 11 bases align to TRBD2. Germline CDR1 reads SGHRS; CDR2 reads YFSETQ. This CDR3 is built from 15 residues. The J segment lost 3 bases and the V segment lost 0 bases, leaving 2 bases of the junction unmatched. The CDR3 sequence is CASSLATSGNYEQYF. DNA for the CDR3: TGCGCCAGCAGCTTGGCGACTAGCGGGAACTACGAGCAGTACTTC.

This clone was seen just once. The CDR3 DNA is TGCGCCAGCAGCCAAGATCTTGTTCTAGCGGGAGCTGTCACCGGGGAGCTGTTTTTT. Its translation is CASSQDLVLAGAVTGELFF. This chain uses TRBV4-3 with TRBJ2-2, with 10 bases lining up with TRBD2. Per germline, CDR1 LGHNA and CDR2 YSLEER. V lost 0 bases, J lost 4 bases, and 11 bases stayed unmatched. There are 19 residues in the CDR3.

This chain connects TRBV5-1 to TRBJ2-1; 11 bases are shared with TRBD2. The CDR3 has 15 amino acids. V dropped 5 bases and J dropped 7; count of bases not matched to a gene: 8. The germline V gene encodes CDR1 SGHRS and CDR2 YFSETQ. The chain's CDR3 is CASSYSGGASNEQFF. The CDR3 DNA follows: TGCGCCAGCAGTTATAGCGGGGGGGCTTCAAATGAGCAGTTCTTC.

A remark on this clone: At one end, the junction sequence differs from germline, possibly due to a read error. The chain couples TRBV7-9 to TRBJ2-7; D gene unclear. Per germline, CDR1 SEHNR and CDR2 FQNEAQ (reference sequence). The CDR3 contains 12 residues. CDR3 coding DNA: TGTTCCAGCAGCTTGTCGAGGTACGAGCAGTACTTC. Amino acids: CSSSLSRYEQYF. Supplemented by reference TRBV7-9 and TRBJ2-7, the full variable domain reads DTGVSQNPRHKITKRGQNVTFRCDPISEHNRLYWYRQTLGQGPEFLTYFQNEAQLEKSRLLSDRFSAERPKGSFSTLEIQRTEQGDSAMYLCSSSLSRYEQYFGPGTRLTVT.

The chain recombines TRBV9 with TRBJ1-2; 8 bases line up with TRBD1. Trimming cost V 4 bases and J 0 bases; bases outside gene matches: 5. The germline CDR1 and CDR2 sequences are SGDLS and YYNGEE. The CDR3 extends over 15 amino acids. In DNA, the CDR3 is TGTGCCAGCAGCCTCCAGGGGGCAACTAACTATGGCTACACCTTC. Protein sequence: CASSLQGATNYGYTF. Complete variable domain (other parts from reference TRBV9 and TRBJ1-2): DSGVTQTPKHLITATGQRVTLRCSPRSGDLSVYWYQQSLDQGLQFLIQYYNGEERAKGNILERFSAQQFPDLHSELNLSSLELGDSALYFCASSLQGATNYGYTFGSGTRLTVV.

V usage is TRBV4-3 and J usage is TRBJ2-1, with TRBD2 matching over 11 bases. CDR3 length: 17 residues. V lost 4 bases and J lost 4; bases outside the gene matches: 9. CDR1 is LGHNA and CDR2 is YSLEER in the germline V gene. CDR3 sequence (DNA): TGCGCCAGCAGCCTCAGACTAGCGGGGACAACTTACAATGAGCAGTTCTTC. This gives the protein CASSLRLAGTTYNEQFF.

A few counts support this clone. The genes are TRBV25-1 and TRBJ1-2, with D uncertain. The CDR3 contains 16 residues. CDR1 and CDR2 from the germline V gene are MGHDK and SYGVNS. V gave up 4 bases and J gave up 4 bases, with 19 bases separating them. CDR3 sequence: CASSGVGGPRGYGYTF. The CDR3 region has the DNA TGTGCCAGCAGTGGGGTGGGCGGGCCCCGAGGCTATGGCTACACCTTC.

The gene calls are TRBV9 and TRBJ2-1, with TRBD2 as a possible D gene (6 bases). The length of the CDR3 is 12 residues. V shed 7 bases and J shed 8 bases, with 13 bases lying between them. The germline V gene has CDR1 SGDLS and CDR2 YYNGEE. The chain's CDR3 is CASGGAGDEQFF. Here the CDR3 DNA reads TGTGCCAGCGGAGGGGCCGGGGATGAGCAGTTCTTC.

The count of this clone is one. The rearrangement uses TRBV5-1 and TRBJ2-2, with TRBD2 matching 10 bases. V was clipped by 0 bases and J by 4 bases; unmatched bases: 6. The length of the CDR3 is 17 residues. Germline assignment: CDR1 SGHRS and CDR2 YFSETQ. CDR3: CASSLVLAGEVTGELFF. In nucleotides, the CDR3 is TGCGCCAGCAGCTTGGTTCTAGCGGGAGAAGTCACCGGGGAGCTGTTTTTT. The full variable domain, with the rest looked up from reference TRBV5-1 and TRBJ2-2, is KAGVTQTPRYLIKTRGQQVTLSCSPISGHRSVSWYQQTPGQGLQFLFEYFSETQRNKGNFPGRFSGRQFSNSRSEMNVSTLELGDSALYLCASSLVLAGEVTGELFFGEGSRLTVL.

This clone was picked up one time. The chain couples TRBV5-1 to TRBJ1-5; D not resolved. The germline V and J ends were trimmed by 2 bases and 6 bases, with 12 bases remaining between them. CDR1 and CDR2 (germline): SGHRS, YFSETQ. This CDR3 region has 14 residues. The CDR3 is CASSLSFGGQPQHF. CDR3 coding DNA: TGCGCCAGCAGCTTATCGTTCGGTGGTCAGCCCCAGCATTTT. The full variable domain, its missing parts supplied by reference TRBV5-1 and TRBJ1-5, is KAGVTQTPRYLIKTRGQQVTLSCSPISGHRSVSWYQQTPGQGLQFLFEYFSETQRNKGNFPGRFSGRQFSNSRSEMNVSTLELGDSALYLCASSLSFGGQPQHFGDGTRLSIL.

CDR3 loop: CASSSPVEKLFF. DNA of the CDR3: TGTGCCAGCAGCTCCCCCGTGGAAAAACTGTTTTTT. The chain joins TRBV5-8 to TRBJ1-4; D remains unclear. The CDR3 loop spans 12 amino acids. Germline V CDR1 and CDR2: SGHTS, YDEGEE. Trimming pared 3 bases from V and 8 bases from J, leaving 8 bases between.